Below, one T cell receptor (beta chain) is given with its context. Its antigen is currently not known. Within one base of it there is no much larger clone, and no base qualities were kept. The CDR3 spans 17 residues, from the cysteine through the phenylalanine. Only CDR3 DNA remains: 51 bases, in frame from the first base. The germline V gene provides CDR1 SGHTA and CDR2 FQGNSA. Deletion took 0 bases off V and 4 bases off J, with a span of 16 bases between the germline ends. Reads for this sample came from an Illumina HiSeq 1500. Clones were called with MiXCR by TCRdb after fastp trimmed the public reads at Q25, and only in-frame beta chains were retained. One record per CDR3 amino acid sequence lists the most common genes and DNA. The sample table holds about 160,000 distinct CDR3 sequences, of which 20% to 25% were seen once. Clones ranked in the top ten supply about 25% of the sample. This entry belongs to a study of T cell repertoires in cytomegalovirus infection (dated by TCRdb to between 2018 and 2021). About the study as a whole: Alongside well-studied HLA-B-restricted epitopes, the peptide stimulations were aimed at recently identified HLA-C-restricted CMV epitopes, whose presentation resists viral immunomodulation. Donor HLA type was relevant to the analysis, because carriage of CMV infection together with the matching HLA type was indicated by public TCR beta signatures. The paper's findings and limits, for the study overall: The ex vivo response was dominated by HLA-C-restricted CMV-specific TCR beta clonotypes, and the single most frequent clonotype in two of eight donors was supplied by these HLA-C-restricted clonotypes. In both this cohort and an independent roughly 350-donor cohort, the cumulative frequency of public TCR beta family members distinguished carriers of CMV infection plus the relevant HLA type.

The intended sense of this specimen's treatment or condition label: in vitro stimulation with specific CMV peptide epitopes to enrich CMV-specific T cells. The chain links TRBV7-2 with TRBJ2-1, with the D gene not confidently named. This clonotype originated in a human donor in good health (CMV status not recorded). Some clones in this sample may be carry-over from other donors' samples. The source material was CD8+ T cells from cultured PBMCs, sampled from culture after CMV antigen stimulation. The nucleotides are TGTGCCAGCAGCTTAGCGGCTGAAAGCTGGGGTTACAATGAGCAGTTCTTC. Its translation reads: CASSLAAESWGYNEQFF.